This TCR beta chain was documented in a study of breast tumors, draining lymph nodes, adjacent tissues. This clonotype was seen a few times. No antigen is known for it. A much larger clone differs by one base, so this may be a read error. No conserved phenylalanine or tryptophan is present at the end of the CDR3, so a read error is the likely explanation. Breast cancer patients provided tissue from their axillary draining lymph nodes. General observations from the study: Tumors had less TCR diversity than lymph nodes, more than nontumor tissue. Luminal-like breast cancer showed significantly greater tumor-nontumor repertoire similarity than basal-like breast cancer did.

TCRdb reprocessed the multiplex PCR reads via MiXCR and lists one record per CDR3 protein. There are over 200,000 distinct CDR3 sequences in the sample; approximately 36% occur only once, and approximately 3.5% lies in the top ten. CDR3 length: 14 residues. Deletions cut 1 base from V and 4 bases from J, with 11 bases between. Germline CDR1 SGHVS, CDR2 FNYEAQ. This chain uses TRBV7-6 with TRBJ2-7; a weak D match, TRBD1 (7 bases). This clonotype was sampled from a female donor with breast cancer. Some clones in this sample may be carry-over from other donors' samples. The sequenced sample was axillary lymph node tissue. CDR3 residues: CASSLGQGGYEQYL. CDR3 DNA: TGTGCCAGCAGCTTAGGGCAGGGGGGTTACGAGCAGTACCTC.